This record covers a single T cell receptor (beta chain). Its target is unknown. Profiled with immunoSEQ multiplex PCR; TCRdb holds only in-frame clones, not every one. The sample yields around 18,000 clones, 75% to 85% seen once. CD4+ cells and CD8+ cells were each obtained through positive magnetic bead selection, and their purity was assessed by flow cytometry. The sample belongs to a study of somatic mutations in cytotoxic T cells in rheumatoid arthritis. Study background: At nearly 100% purity, some V beta antibody-stained T-cell populations were flow-sorted, and these included V beta1+ cells that were sequenced for TCRB. Study observations and caveats: Some patients, about an eighth of the roughly 65, had a largest CD8+ clone that exceeded 20% of CD8+ cells. Neither rheumatoid arthritis patients nor age-matched healthy controls had significantly different CD8+ T-cell clonality from the other group.

This clonotype originated in an adult with rheumatoid arthritis. The specimen was CD8+ T cells sorted from blood.

CDR3 residues: CASTPSGRSSYEQYF. In DNA form, the CDR3 reads TGTGCCAGTACCCCCAGCGGGAGGAGCTCCTACGAGCAGTACTTC. J is TRBJ2-7 and V is TRBV19; 9 bases agree with TRBD2. CDR1 and CDR2 (germline): LNHDA, SQIVND (reference sequence). With 7 bases clipped from V and 0 bases from J, the junction kept 7 bases outside the gene matches. This CDR3 spans 15 amino acids.